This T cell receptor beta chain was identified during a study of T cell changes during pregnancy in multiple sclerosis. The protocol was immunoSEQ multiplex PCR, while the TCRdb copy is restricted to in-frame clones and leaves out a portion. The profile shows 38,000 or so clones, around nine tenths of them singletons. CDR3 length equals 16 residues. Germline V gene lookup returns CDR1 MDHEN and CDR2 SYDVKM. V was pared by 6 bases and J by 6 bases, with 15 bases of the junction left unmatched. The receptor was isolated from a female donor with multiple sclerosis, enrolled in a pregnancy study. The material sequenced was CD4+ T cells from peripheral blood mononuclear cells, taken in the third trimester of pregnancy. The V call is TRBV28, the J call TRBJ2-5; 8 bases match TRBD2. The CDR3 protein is CASSSRGSGSSKTQYF. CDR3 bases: TGTGCCAGCAGCTCCCGGGGCAGCGGGAGCTCAAAGACCCAGTACTTC.